This T cell receptor beta chain is drawn from a study of T-cell reconstitution after alpha-beta-depleted transplantation in children. Preparation of the TCRbeta library used unique molecular identifiers. A single record per CDR3 protein comes from TCRdb applying MiXCR to the PCR reads. The table lists about 340,000 distinct CDR3 sequences, 10% of them singletons. Deletions cut 2 bases from V and 2 bases from J, with 9 bases between. CDR3 length: 14 amino acids. Germline V gene data show CDR1 as SEHNR and CDR2 as FQNEAQ (reference sequence). This clonotype was picked up many times. The gene calls are TRBV7-9 and TRBJ1-1; TRBD1 might be the D (6 bases). This clonotype was obtained from a human donor who donated a stem cell graft to a child with acute lymphoblastic leukemia. This specimen was PBMCs from the stem cell graft donor, taken from the stem cell graft. CDR3 protein: CASSLRTVNTEAFF. The DNA for the CDR3 is TGTGCCAGCAGCTTAAGGACAGTCAACACTGAAGCTTTCTTT. Drawing the rest from reference TRBV7-9 and TRBJ1-1, the complete variable domain is DTGVSQNPRHKITKRGQNVTFRCDPISEHNRLYWYRQTLGQGPEFLTYFQNEAQLEKSRLLSDRFSAERPKGSFSTLEIQRTEQGDSAMYLCASSLRTVNTEAFFGQGTRLTVV.